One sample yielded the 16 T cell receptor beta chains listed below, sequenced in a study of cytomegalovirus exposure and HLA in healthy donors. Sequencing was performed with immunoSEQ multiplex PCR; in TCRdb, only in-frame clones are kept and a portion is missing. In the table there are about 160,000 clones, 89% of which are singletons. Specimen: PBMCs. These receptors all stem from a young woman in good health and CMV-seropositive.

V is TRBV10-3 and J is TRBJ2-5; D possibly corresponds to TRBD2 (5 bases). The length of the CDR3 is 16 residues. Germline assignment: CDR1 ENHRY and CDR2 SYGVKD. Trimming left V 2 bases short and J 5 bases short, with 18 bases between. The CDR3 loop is CAISELSGKVSETQYF. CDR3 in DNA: TGTGCCATCAGTGAGCTATCGGGGAAAGTGAGCGAGACCCAGTACTTC.

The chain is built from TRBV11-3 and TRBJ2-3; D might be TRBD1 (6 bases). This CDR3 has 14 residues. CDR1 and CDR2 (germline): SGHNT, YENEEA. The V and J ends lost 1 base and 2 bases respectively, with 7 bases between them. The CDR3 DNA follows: TGTGCCAGCAGCTTAGGACAGGCCACAGATACGCAGTATTTT. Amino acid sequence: CASSLGQATDTQYF.

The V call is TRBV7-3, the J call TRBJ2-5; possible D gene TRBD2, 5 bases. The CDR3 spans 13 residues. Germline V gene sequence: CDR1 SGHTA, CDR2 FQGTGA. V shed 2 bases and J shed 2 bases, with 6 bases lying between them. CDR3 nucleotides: TGTGCCAGCAGCTTAGGACTTCAAGAGACCCAGTACTTC. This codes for CASSLGLQETQYF.

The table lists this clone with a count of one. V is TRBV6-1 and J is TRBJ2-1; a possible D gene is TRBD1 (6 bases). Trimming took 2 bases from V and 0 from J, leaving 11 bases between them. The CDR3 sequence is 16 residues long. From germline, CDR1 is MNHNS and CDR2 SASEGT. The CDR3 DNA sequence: TGTGCCAGCAGTGAAACATGGGACACCTCCTACAATGAGCAGTTCTTC. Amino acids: CASSETWDTSYNEQFF.

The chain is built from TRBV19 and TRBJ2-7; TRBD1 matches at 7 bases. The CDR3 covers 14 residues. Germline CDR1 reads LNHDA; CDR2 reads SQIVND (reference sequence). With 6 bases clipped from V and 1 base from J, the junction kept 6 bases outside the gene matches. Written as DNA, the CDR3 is TGTGCCAGTAGCTTCGACAGGGATTCCTACGAGCAGTACTTC. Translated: CASSFDRDSYEQYF.

CDR3 sequence (DNA): TGTGCCAGCAAGTCCTTGCGGGAGTTCGGGACCCAGTACTTC. Its protein is CASKSLREFGTQYF. The chain recombines TRBV6-6 with TRBJ2-5, with 7 positions matching TRBD2. CDR1 and CDR2 from the germline V gene are MNHNY and SVGAGI (reference sequence). This CDR3 region has 14 residues. Trimming cost V 7 bases and J 7 bases; bases outside gene matches: 12.

The CDR3: CASSLIGSTDTQYF. The CDR3, as DNA: TGCGCCAGCAGCTTGATCGGTAGCACAGATACGCAGTATTTT. V usage is TRBV5-1 and J usage is TRBJ2-3; D uncertain. Between the trimmed V and J ends, which lost 1 base and 0 bases, there was a span of 6 bases. Germline V gives CDR1 SGHRS, CDR2 YFSETQ. The CDR3 runs to 14 residues.

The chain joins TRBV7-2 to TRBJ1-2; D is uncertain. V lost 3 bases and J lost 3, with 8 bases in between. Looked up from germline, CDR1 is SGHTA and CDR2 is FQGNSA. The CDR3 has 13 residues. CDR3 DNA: TGTGCCAGCAGCTTCCTGAGGGACTATGGCTACACCTTC. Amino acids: CASSFLRDYGYTF.

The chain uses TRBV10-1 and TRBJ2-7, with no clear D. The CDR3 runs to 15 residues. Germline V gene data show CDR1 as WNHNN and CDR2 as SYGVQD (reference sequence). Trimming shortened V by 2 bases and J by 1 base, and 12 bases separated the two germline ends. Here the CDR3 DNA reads TGCGCCAGCAGTGAGGCAGGTGATATTTCCTACGAGCAGTACTTC. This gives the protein CASSEAGDISYEQYF.

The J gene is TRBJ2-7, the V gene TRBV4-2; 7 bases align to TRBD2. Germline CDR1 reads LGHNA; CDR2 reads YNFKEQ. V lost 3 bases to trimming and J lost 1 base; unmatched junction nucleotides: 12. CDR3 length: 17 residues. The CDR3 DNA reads TGTGCCAGCAGCCATCAAGCTTCTAGCGGATATTCCTACGAGCAGTACTTC. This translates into CASSHQASSGYSYEQYF.

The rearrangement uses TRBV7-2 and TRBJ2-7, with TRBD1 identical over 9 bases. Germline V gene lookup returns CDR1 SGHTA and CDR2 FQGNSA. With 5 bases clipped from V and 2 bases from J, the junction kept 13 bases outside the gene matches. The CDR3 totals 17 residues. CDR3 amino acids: CASSAFTRTGAAYEQYF. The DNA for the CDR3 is TGTGCCAGCAGCGCTTTTACGCGGACAGGGGCGGCCTACGAGCAGTACTTC.

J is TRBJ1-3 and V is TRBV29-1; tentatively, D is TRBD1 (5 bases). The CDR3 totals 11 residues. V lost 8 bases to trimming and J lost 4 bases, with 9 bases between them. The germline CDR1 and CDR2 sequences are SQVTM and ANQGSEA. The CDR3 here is CSQTVGNTIYF. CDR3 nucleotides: TGCAGCCAGACAGTCGGAAACACCATATATTTT.

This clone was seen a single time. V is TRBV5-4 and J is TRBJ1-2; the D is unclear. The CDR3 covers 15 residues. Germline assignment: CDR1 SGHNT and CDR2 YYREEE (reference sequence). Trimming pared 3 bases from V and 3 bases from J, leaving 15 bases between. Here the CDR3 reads CASSSETGRYYGYTF. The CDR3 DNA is TGTGCCAGCAGCTCTGAGACGGGAAGATACTATGGCTACACCTTC.

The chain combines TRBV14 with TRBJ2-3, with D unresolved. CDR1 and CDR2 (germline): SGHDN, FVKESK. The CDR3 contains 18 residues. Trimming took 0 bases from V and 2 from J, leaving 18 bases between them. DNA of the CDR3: TGTGCCAGCAGCCAAGATAGTAGGCTCGGCCACTACACAGATACGCAGTATTTT. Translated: CASSQDSRLGHYTDTQYF.

The CDR3 nucleotides are TGCGCCAGCAGCCAAGAGATGGGGGCCATGAACACTGAAGCTTTCTTT. Its protein is CASSQEMGAMNTEAFF. The chain joins TRBV4-3 to TRBJ1-1; D might be TRBD1 (6 bases). This CDR3 is built from 16 residues. The germline V gene encodes CDR1 LGHNA and CDR2 YSLEER. Trimming pared 0 bases from V and 0 bases from J, leaving 11 bases between.

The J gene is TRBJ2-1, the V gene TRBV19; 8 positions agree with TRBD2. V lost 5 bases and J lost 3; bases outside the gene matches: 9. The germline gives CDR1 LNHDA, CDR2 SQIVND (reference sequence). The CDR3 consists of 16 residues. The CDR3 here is CASSQRGRSGYNEQFF. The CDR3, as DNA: TGTGCCAGTAGTCAGCGGGGGAGAAGTGGCTACAATGAGCAGTTCTTC.